This T cell receptor (beta chain) was identified in a study of CD4 T cell repertoires in COVID-19. Whole-study findings and limits: SARS-CoV and/or HKU1 spike cultures shared between 7 and 25% of SARS-CoV-2 clonotypes. Sharing of several most expanded SARS-CoV-2-reactive clonotypes across memory subsets suggested intraclonal diversification.

Samples came from patients recovered from mild-to-severe COVID-19. No culture step preceded sequencing of the ex vivo isolated memory T cells. The data were produced by immunoSEQ multiplex PCR, yet TCRdb's version contains in-frame clones alone and is incomplete. This table holds more than 65,000 clones, 83% found once. About this clone itself: Its target is unknown.

Here the sequenced sample was CD4+ T cells from peripheral blood, taken after recovery from COVID-19. The clonotype comes from a human donor who had COVID-19.

Here the CDR3 DNA reads TGTGCCAGCAGCTGGGGACTAGCGGGTACCCTCGGGGAGACCCAGTACTTC. Residues: CASSWGLAGTLGETQYF. V is TRBV5-8 and J is TRBJ2-5; 12 positions match TRBD2. This CDR3 is built from 17 residues. CDR1 and CDR2 (germline): SGHTS, YDEGEE. Germline trimming cut 3 bases from V and 5 bases from J; bases unmatched to any gene: 11.